This TCR beta chain comes out of a study of T cell responses to AZD1222 COVID-19 vaccine. Findings of the study overall: White British ancestry dominated among donors, who included more females, and clonal diversity was possibly underestimated.

This CDR3 comprises 15 residues. V was clipped by 0 bases and J by 1 base, with 10 bases between them. Germline V gives CDR1 SGHNT, CDR2 YYREEE (reference sequence). In regard to this clone: The antigen is not known.

TCRdb's copy holds only in-frame clones and misses some; the assay was immunoSEQ multiplex PCR. The sample lists 80,000 to 95,000 clones, about 78% seen once, with roughly 21% in the top ten. The chain couples TRBV5-4 to TRBJ2-5; D could derive from TRBD1 or TRBD2 (5 bases each). The sample here was peripheral blood, taken on day 0 of AZD1222 vaccination. The TCR sequence derives from an adult in good health. The CDR3 nucleotides read TGTGCCAGCAGCTTGGCGGGGCTAGCCCAAGAGACCCAGTACTTC. Amino acid sequence: CASSLAGLAQETQYF. Based on the CDR3 plus reference TRBV5-4 and TRBJ2-5, the full variable domain is ETGVTQSPTHLIKTRGQQVTLRCSSQSGHNTVSWYQQALGQGPQFIFQYYREEENGRGNFPPRFSGLQFPNYSSELNVNALELDDSALYLCASSLAGLAQETQYFGPGTRLLVL.